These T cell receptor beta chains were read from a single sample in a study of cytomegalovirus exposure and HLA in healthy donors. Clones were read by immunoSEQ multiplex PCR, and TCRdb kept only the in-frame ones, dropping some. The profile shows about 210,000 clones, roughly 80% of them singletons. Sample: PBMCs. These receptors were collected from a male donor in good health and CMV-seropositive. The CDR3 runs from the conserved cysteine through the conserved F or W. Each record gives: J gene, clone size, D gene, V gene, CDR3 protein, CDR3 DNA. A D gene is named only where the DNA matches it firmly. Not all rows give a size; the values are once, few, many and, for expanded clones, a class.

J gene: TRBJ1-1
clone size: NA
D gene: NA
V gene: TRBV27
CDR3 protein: CASRSTVMNTEAFF
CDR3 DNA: TGTGCCAGCAGGAGCACGGTCATGAACACTGAAGCTTTCTTT

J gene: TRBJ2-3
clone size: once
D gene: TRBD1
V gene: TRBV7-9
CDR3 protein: CASSPGTGGTDTQYF
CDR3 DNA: TGTGCCAGCAGTCCCGGGACAGGGGGCACAGATACGCAGTATTTT

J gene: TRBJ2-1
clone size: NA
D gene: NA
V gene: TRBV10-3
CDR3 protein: CAISEIGRTDNEQFF
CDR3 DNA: TGTGCCATCAGTGAAATAGGGAGGACGGACAATGAGCAGTTCTTC

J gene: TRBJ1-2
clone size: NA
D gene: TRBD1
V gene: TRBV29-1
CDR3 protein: CSVRTGEVNGYTF
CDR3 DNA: TGCAGCGTTAGGACAGGGGAGGTAAATGGCTACACCTTC

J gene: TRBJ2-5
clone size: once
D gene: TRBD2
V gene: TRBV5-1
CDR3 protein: CASSRSGTSGGGEETQYF
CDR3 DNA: TGCGCCAGCAGCCGTTCCGGGACTAGCGGGGGTGGGGAGGAGACCCAGTACTTC

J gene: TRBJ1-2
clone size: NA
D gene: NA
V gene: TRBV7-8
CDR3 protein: CASSAKIDYGYTF
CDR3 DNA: TGTGCCAGCAGCGCTAAGATCGACTATGGCTACACCTTC

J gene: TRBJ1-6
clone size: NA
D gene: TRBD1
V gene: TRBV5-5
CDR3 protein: CASSFRGQGAYNSPLHF
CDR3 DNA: TGTGCCAGCAGCTTTAGGGGACAGGGGGCTTATAATTCACCCCTCCACTTT

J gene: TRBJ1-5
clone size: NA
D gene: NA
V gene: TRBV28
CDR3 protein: CASKIEGQPQHF
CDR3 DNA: TGTGCCAGCAAGATAGAGGGTCAGCCCCAGCATTTT

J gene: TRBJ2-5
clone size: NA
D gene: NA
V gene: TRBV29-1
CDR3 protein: CSVARGRGETQYF
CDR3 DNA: TGCAGCGTTGCTCGAGGGAGGGGGGAGACCCAGTACTTC

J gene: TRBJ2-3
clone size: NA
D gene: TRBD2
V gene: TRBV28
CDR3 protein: CASSYPSTSGRGVDTQYF
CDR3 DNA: TGTGCCAGCAGTTACCCGTCGACTAGCGGGAGAGGGGTAGATACGCAGTATTTT

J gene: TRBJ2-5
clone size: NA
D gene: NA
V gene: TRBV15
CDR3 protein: CATSRLGETQYF
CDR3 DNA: TGTGCCACCAGCAGGCTCGGGGAGACCCAGTACTTC

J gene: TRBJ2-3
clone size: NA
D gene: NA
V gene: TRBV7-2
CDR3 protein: CASSFSSTNTDTQYF
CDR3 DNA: TGTGCCAGCAGCTTCTCCTCTACCAACACAGATACGCAGTATTTT

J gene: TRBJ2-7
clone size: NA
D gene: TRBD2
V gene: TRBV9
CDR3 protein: CASSVGGTSSHEQYF
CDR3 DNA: TGTGCCAGCAGCGTGGGCGGGACTAGCTCCCACGAGCAGTACTTC

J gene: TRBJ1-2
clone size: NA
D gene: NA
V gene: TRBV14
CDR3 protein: CASSHFDSGSYTF
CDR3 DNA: TGTGCCAGCAGCCATTTCGACAGTGGCAGCTACACCTTC

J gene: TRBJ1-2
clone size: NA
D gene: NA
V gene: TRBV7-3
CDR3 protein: CASSLSPGSPFYGYTF
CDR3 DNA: TGTGCCAGCAGCTTATCACCCGGGAGCCCCTTCTATGGCTACACCTTC

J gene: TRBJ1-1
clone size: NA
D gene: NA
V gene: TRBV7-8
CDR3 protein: CASSSDNRHTEAFF
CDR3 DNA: TGTGCCAGCAGCTCCGACAACAGACACACTGAAGCTTTCTTT

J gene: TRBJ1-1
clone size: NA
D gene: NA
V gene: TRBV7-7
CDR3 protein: CASSLAQQEVAFF
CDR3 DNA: TGTGCCAGCAGCTTAGCGCAGCAGGAAGTAGCTTTCTTT

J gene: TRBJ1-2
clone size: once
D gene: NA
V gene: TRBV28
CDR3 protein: CASSLRRAGGASGYTF
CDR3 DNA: TGTGCCAGCAGTTTACGGCGTGCGGGGGGGGCCAGCGGCTACACCTTC

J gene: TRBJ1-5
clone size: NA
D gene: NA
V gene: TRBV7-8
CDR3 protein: CASSFHRGSNQPQHF
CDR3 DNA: TGTGCCAGCAGCTTTCATAGGGGAAGCAATCAGCCCCAGCATTTT

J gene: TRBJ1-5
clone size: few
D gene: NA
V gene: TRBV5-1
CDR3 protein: CASSLELGAGQPQHF
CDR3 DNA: TGCGCCAGCAGCTTGGAATTGGGGGCTGGGCAGCCCCAGCATTTT

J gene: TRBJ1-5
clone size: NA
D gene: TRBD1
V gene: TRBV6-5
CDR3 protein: CASSPGTGERTQHF
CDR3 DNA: TGTGCCAGCAGTCCCGGGACAGGGGAAAGGACCCAGCATTTT

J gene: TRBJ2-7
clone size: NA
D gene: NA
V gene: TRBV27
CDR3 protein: CASSFGTSYEQYF
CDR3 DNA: TGTGCCAGCAGTTTCGGGACTTCCTACGAGCAGTACTTC

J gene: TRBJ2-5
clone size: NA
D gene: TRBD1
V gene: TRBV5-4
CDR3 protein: CASSSDRGLETQYF
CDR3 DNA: TGTGCCAGCAGCTCCGACAGGGGGCTCGAGACCCAGTACTTC

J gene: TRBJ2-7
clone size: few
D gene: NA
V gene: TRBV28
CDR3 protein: CASNMATPPGYEQYF
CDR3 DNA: TGTGCCAGCAATATGGCAACACCCCCGGGGTACGAGCAGTACTTC

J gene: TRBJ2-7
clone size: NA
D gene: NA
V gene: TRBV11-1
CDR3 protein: CASSSHYEQYF
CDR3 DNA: TGTGCCAGCAGCTCCCACTACGAGCAGTACTTC

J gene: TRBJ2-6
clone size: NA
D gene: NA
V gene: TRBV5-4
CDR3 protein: CASSLGGPGGANVLTF
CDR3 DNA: TGTGCCAGCAGCTTGGGGGGGCCCGGGGGGGCCAACGTCCTGACTTTC

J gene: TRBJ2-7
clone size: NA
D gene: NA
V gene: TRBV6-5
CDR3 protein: CASLHPATYEQYF
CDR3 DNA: TGTGCCAGCTTACACCCCGCCACCTACGAGCAGTACTTC

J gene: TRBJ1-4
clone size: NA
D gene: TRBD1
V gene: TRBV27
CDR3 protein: CASSLRTGGGEKLFF
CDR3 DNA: TGTGCCAGCAGTTTAAGGACAGGGGGAGGTGAAAAACTGTTTTTT

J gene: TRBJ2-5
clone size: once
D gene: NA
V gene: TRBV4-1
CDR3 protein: CASSQGLRAETQYF
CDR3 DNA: TGCGCCAGCAGCCAAGGACTAAGGGCTGAGACCCAGTACTTC

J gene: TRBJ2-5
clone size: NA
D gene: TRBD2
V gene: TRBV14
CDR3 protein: CASSLSGNQETQYF
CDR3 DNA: TGTGCCAGCAGCCTTAGCGGGAACCAAGAGACCCAGTACTTC

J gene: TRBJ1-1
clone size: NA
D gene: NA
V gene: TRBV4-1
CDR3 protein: CASSQGHANTEAFF
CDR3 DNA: TGCGCCAGCAGCCAAGGACACGCGAACACTGAAGCTTTCTTT

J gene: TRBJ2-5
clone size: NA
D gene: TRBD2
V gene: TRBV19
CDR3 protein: CASKESGGYQETQYF
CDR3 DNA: TGTGCCAGTAAAGAAAGCGGGGGGTACCAAGAGACCCAGTACTTC

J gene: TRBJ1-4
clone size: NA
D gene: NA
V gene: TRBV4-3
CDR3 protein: CASSLTARGLEKLFF
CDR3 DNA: TGCGCCAGCAGCCTAACGGCAAGAGGGCTCGAAAAACTGTTTTTT

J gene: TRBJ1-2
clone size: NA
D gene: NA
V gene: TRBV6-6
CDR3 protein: CASSQPQGTGRSYTF
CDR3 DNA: TGTGCCAGCAGTCAACCCCAGGGTACCGGTCGTAGCTACACCTTC

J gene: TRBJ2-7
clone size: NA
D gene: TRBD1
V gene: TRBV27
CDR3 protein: CASSFQTGASYEQYF
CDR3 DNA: TGTGCCAGCAGTTTCCAGACAGGGGCCTCCTACGAGCAGTACTTC

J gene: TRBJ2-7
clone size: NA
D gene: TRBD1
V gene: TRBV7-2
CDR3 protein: CASSLKGAYEQYF
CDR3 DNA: TGTGCCAGCAGCTTAAAGGGGGCGTATGAGCAGTACTTC

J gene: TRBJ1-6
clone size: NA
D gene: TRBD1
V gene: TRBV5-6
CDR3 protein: CASSSSRDRGPNSPLHF
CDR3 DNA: TGTGCCAGCAGCTCGTCCCGGGACAGGGGGCCTAATTCACCCCTCCACTTT

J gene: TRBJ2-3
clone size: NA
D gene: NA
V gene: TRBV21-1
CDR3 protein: CASSELVSGKDTQYF
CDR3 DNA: TGTGCCAGCAGCGAGCTGGTTAGCGGGAAGGATACGCAGTATTTT

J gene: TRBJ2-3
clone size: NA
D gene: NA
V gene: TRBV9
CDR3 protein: CASSVESRNADTQYF
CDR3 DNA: TGTGCCAGCAGCGTAGAGTCGCGTAACGCAGATACGCAGTATTTT

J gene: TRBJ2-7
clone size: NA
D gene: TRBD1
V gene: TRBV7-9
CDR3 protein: CASSGEDRGIYEQYF
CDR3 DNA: TGTGCCAGCAGCGGAGAGGACAGGGGCATCTACGAGCAGTACTTC

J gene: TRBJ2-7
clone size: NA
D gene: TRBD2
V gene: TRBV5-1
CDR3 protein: CASSVTSGGLYEQYF
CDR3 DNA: TGCGCCAGCAGCGTCACTAGCGGGGGTCTTTACGAGCAGTACTTC

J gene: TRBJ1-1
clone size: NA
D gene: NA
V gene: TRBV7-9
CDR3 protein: CASSVGGPGTEAFF
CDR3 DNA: TGTGCCAGCAGCGTGGGGGGACCTGGCACTGAAGCTTTCTTT

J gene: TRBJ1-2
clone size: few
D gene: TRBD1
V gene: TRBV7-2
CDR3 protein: CASSLEQGASYGYTF
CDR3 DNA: TGTGCCAGCAGCTTGGAACAGGGGGCCAGCTATGGCTACACCTTC

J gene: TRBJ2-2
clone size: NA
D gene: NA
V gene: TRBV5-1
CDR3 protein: CASSLLVAGQNTGELFF
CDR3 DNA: TGCGCCAGCAGCTTGCTAGTGGCGGGGCAGAACACCGGGGAGCTGTTTTTT

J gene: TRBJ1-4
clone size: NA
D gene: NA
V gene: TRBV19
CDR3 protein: CASSNAGAANEKLFF
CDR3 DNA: TGTGCCAGTAGCAACGCAGGGGCGGCTAATGAAAAACTGTTTTTT

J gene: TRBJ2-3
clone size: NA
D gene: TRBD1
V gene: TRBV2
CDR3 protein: CASSPQGAGTDTQYF
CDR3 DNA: TGTGCCAGCAGTCCACAGGGGGCAGGGACAGATACGCAGTATTTT

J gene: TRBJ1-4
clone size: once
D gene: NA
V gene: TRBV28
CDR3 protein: CASSSSGGQNEKLFF
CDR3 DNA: TGTGCCAGCAGTTCATCAGGAGGGCAGAATGAAAAACTGTTTTTT

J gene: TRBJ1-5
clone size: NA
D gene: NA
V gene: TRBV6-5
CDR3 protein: CASSYSREGRSPQHF
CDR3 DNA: TGTGCCAGCAGTTACTCCCGGGAGGGTCGGAGTCCCCAGCATTTT

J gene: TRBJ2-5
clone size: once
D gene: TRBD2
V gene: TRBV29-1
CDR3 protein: CSVEWTSQETQYF
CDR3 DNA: TGCAGCGTTGAATGGACTAGCCAAGAGACCCAGTACTTC

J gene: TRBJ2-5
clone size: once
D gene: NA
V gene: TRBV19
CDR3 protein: CASSIEGGDQETQYF
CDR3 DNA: TGTGCCAGTAGTATAGAAGGGGGTGACCAAGAGACCCAGTACTTC

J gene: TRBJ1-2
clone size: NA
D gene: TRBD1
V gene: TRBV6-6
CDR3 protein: CASTTSGTGHGYTF
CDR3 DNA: TGTGCCAGCACAACCTCTGGGACAGGGCATGGCTACACCTTC

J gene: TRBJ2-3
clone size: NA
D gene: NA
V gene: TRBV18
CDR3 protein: CASSSNRAPNTDTQYF
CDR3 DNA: TGTGCCAGCTCATCGAACAGGGCTCCAAACACAGATACGCAGTATTTT

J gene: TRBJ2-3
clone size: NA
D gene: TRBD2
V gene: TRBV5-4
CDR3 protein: CASSGGLAGGGTQYF
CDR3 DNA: TGTGCCAGCAGCGGCGGACTAGCGGGAGGCGGAACGCAGTATTTT